The 12 T cell receptor beta chains in this list originate from one sample, sequenced in a study of blood T cells in healthy people across ages (dated by TCRdb to the mid-2010s). The protocol used for the library was 5' RACE. Instrument used: Illumina HiSeq 2500. A second PCR of about 6 to 12 cycles was performed with a sample-barcoded 5' primer and a J-beta primer mix. The public reads were reprocessed in TCRdb via fastp at Q25 and MiXCR, keeping in-frame beta chains. CDR3 protein sequences are deduplicated, and each keeps its most common genes and DNA. This sample is represented by around 800,000 distinct CDR3 sequences; about 26% of them were singletons. Approximately 2.9% of the sample comes from the top ten. The sample was also reused in another study, on T cells of mothers and their children.

The sequenced sample consisted of blood. The source is a boy between 5 and 17 years old in good health.

This chain connects TRBV30 to TRBJ1-2; 8 bases are shared with TRBD1. Germline assignment: CDR1 GTSNPN and CDR2 SVGIG (reference sequence). The CDR3 has 12 residues. The J segment lost 5 bases and the V segment lost 4 bases, leaving 3 bases of the junction unmatched. The chain's CDR3 is CAWTGGQYGYTF. As DNA, the CDR3 is TGTGCCTGGACAGGGGGCCAATATGGCTACACCTTC.

This clonotype has just a few counts. V is TRBV11-1 and J is TRBJ2-5; D is possibly TRBD2 (6 bases). The better agreement between TRBJ2-7 and the DNA end casts doubt on the J call. CDR3 length equals 13 residues. Germline V gene lookup returns CDR1 SGHAT and CDR2 FQDESV (reference sequence). The CDR3 DNA reads TGTGCCAGCAGCGACGGGAGTACCTACGAGCAGTACTTC. Translating it yields CASSDGSTYEQYF.

The chain uses TRBV20-1 and TRBJ1-3; 8 bases are a match to TRBD1. With 6 bases clipped from V and 0 bases from J, the junction kept 4 bases outside the gene matches. The CDR3 consists of 14 residues. Per germline, CDR1 DFQATT and CDR2 SNEGSKA (reference sequence). CDR3 in amino acids: CSARDRSSGNTIYF. CDR3 bases: TGCAGTGCAAGGGACAGGAGCTCTGGAAACACCATATATTTT.

Turning to this clonotype: Just one base apart from a much larger clone, this may be a read error. CDR3 protein: CASSADRVNTEAFF. The CDR3 DNA is TGTGCCAGCAGCGCGGACAGGGTGAACACTGAAGCTTTCTTT. The chain joins TRBV7-8 to TRBJ1-1; 8 nucleotides line up with TRBD1. After removal of 5 bases from V and 0 bases from J, the junction contained 2 bases not matched to a gene. Germline CDR1 SGHVS, CDR2 FQNEAQ. The CDR3 has 14 residues.

On this clonotype: Being one base from a much bigger clone, this may be a read error. The chain links TRBV15 to TRBJ1-6, with D uncertain. The CDR3 contains 16 residues. From germline, CDR1 is LNHNV and CDR2 YYDKDF (reference sequence). CDR3 DNA sequence: TGTGCCACCAGCAGAGATTCATTGGCAGCTAATTCATCCCTCCACTTT. Translated: CATSRDSLAANSSLHF.

J is TRBJ2-5 and V is TRBV20-1, with a possible D match to TRBD2 (6 bases). Matching the DNA end better, TRBJ2-1 makes the J call doubtful. The CDR3 is made up of 14 amino acids. Germline CDR1 and CDR2: DFQATT and SNEGSKA (reference sequence). CDR3 sequence (DNA): TGCAGTGCCGGGGAGGAGGTCAGTTCGCATGAGCAGTTCTTC. Translating gives CSAGEEVSSHEQFF.

The chain links TRBV30 to TRBJ2-7, with 7 bases identical to TRBD1. Germline V CDR1 and CDR2: GTSNPN, SVGIG (reference sequence). Losses at the gene ends were 4 bases for V and 4 bases for J; bases not matched to a gene: 10. The CDR3 is 14 residues long. The CDR3 loop is CAWTLSTGDYEQYF. CDR3 nucleotides: TGTGCCTGGACACTTTCTACAGGGGATTACGAGCAGTACTTC.

This clonotype was found many times. The rearrangement uses TRBV6-6 and TRBJ2-5; TRBD1 matches 7 bases. Per the germline V gene, CDR1 is MNHNY and CDR2 is SVGAGI (reference sequence). The CDR3 extends over 14 amino acids. J gave up 3 bases and V 6 bases, and 7 bases lay outside the gene matches. Here the CDR3 DNA reads TGTGCCAGCAGCAAAATCGGGACAGAAGAGACCCAGTACTTC. Residues: CASSKIGTEETQYF.

This clonotype was observed a few times. The gene calls are TRBV2 and TRBJ2-5; 9 bases are shared with TRBD2. The V gene's germline CDR1 is SNHLY and CDR2 FYNNEI. The trim removed 4 bases at V and 6 bases at J, leaving 6 bases unmatched. The length of the CDR3 is 14 residues. The CDR3 here is CASSAGTSTKTQYF. CDR3 DNA sequence: TGTGCCAGCAGTGCAGGGACTAGCACAAAGACCCAGTACTTC.

This clonotype showed up just a few times. The V call is TRBV2, the J call TRBJ1-6; no firm D call. V lost 8 bases, J lost 0 bases, and 8 bases lay in between. Germline V gene sequence: CDR1 SNHLY, CDR2 FYNNEI. This CDR3 comprises 14 residues. In DNA form, the CDR3 reads TGTGCCAGCGGATCATCCTCCTATAATTCACCCCTCCACTTT. Its protein product is CASGSSSYNSPLHF.

The V call is TRBV29-1, the J call TRBJ2-7, with D tentatively TRBD1 or TRBD2 (5 bases each). The V end was cut by 6 bases, the J end by 3 bases, with 12 bases between. The CDR3 is made up of 12 amino acids. Germline V gene sequence: CDR1 SQVTM, CDR2 ANQGSEA. CDR3 in amino acids: CSVGTGLYEQYF. The CDR3 DNA reads as TGCAGCGTAGGGACGGGGCTCTACGAGCAGTACTTC.

V is TRBV5-1 and J is TRBJ2-5, with D possibly being TRBD1 (6 bases). The J call could be wrong; TRBJ2-7 is a better fit for the DNA end. In germline, CDR1 is SGHRS, CDR2 YFSETQ. The CDR3 spans 14 residues. The DNA for the CDR3 is TGCGCCAGCCATGGACAGCCAAACCCCTACGAGCAGTACTTC. This sequence encodes CASHGQPNPYEQYF.